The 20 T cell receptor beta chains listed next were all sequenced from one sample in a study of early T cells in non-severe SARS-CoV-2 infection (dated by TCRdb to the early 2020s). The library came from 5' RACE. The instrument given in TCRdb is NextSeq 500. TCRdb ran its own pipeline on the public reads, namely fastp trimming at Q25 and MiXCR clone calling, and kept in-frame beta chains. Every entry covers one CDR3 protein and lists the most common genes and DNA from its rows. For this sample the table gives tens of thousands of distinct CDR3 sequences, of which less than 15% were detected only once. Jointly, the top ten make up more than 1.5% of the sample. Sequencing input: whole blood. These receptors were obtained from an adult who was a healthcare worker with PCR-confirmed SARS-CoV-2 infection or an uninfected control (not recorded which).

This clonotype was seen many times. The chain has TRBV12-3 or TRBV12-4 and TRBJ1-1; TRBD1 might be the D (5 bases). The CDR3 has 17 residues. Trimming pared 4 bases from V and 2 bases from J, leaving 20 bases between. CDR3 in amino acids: CASSSNPGVQGNTEAFF. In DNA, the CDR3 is TGTGCCAGCAGTTCAAACCCCGGTGTCCAGGGAAACACTGAAGCTTTCTTT.

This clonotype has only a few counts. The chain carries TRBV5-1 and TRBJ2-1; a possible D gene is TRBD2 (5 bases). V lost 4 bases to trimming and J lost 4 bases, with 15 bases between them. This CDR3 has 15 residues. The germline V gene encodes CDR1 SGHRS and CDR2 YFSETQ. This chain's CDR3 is CASSPPSPPYNEQFF. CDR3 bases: TGCGCCAGCAGCCCTCCTAGCCCTCCTTACAATGAGCAGTTCTTC.

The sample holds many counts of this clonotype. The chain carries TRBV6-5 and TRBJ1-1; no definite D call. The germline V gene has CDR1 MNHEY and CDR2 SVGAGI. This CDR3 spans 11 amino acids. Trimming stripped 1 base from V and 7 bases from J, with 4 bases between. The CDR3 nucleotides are TGTGCCAGCAGTTACTATGGTGAAGCTTTCTTT. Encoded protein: CASSYYGEAFF.

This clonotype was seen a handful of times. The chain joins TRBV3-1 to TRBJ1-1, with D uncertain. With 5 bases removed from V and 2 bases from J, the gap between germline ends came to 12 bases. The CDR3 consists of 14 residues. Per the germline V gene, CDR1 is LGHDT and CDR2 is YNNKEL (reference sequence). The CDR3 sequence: CASSGKWLNTEAFF. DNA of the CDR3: TGTGCCAGCAGCGGAAAGTGGCTTAACACTGAAGCTTTCTTT.

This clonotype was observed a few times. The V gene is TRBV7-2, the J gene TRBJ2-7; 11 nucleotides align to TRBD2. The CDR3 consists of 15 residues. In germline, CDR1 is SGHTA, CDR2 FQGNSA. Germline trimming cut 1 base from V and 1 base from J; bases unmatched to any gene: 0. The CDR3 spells CASSLGTSGSYEQYF. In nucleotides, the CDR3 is TGTGCCAGCAGCTTAGGGACTAGCGGGTCCTACGAGCAGTACTTC.

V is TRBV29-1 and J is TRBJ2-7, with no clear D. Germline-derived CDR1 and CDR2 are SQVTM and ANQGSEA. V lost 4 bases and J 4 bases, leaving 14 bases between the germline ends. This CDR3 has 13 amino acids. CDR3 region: CSVGAGIRYEQYF. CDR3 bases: TGCAGCGTTGGGGCAGGTATTCGTTACGAGCAGTACTTC.

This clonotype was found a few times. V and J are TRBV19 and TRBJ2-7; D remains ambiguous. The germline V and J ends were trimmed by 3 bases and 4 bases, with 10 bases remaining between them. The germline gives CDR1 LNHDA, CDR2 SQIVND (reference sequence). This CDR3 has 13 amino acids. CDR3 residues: CASSIRAGYEQYF. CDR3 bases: TGTGCCAGTAGTATCCGGGCCGGGTACGAGCAGTACTTC.

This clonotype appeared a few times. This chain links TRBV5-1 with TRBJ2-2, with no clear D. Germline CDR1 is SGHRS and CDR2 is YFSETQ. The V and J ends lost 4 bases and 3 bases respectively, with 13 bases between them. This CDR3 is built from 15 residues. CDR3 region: CASSPKETDTGELFF. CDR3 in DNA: TGCGCCAGCAGCCCAAAGGAGACGGACACCGGGGAGCTGTTTTTT.

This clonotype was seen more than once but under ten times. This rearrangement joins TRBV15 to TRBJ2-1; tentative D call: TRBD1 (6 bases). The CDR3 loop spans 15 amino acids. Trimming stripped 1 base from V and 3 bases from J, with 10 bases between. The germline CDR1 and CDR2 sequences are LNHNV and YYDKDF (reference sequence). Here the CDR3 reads CATSRVGQNYNEQFF. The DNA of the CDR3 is TGTGCCACCAGCAGAGTCGGACAGAACTACAATGAGCAGTTCTTC.

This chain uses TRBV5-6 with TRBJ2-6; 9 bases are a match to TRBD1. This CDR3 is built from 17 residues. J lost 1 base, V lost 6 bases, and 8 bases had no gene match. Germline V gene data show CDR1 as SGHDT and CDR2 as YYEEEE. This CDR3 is CASTGTGTISGANVLTF. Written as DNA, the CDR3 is TGTGCCAGCACGGGGACAGGGACAATATCTGGGGCCAACGTCCTGACTTTC.

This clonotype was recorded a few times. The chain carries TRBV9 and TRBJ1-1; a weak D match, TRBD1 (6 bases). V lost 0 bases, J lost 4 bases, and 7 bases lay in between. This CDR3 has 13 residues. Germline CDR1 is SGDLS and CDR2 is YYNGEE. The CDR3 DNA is TGTGCCAGCAGCGTAGACAGGGCCACTGAAGCTTTCTTT. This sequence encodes CASSVDRATEAFF.

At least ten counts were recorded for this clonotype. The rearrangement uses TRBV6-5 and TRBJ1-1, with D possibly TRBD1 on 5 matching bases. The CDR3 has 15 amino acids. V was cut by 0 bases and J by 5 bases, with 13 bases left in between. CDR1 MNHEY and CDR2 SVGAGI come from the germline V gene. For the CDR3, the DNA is TGTGCCAGCAGTTACTCGAGGCAGGGCGGGACTGAAGCTTTCTTT. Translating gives CASSYSRQGGTEAFF.

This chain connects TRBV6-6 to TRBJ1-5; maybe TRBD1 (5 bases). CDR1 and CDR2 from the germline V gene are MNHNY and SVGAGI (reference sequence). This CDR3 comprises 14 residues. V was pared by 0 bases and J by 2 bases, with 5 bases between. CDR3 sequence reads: CASSYSGGNQPQHF. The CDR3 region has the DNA TGTGCCAGCAGTTACTCAGGGGGCAATCAGCCCCAGCATTTT.

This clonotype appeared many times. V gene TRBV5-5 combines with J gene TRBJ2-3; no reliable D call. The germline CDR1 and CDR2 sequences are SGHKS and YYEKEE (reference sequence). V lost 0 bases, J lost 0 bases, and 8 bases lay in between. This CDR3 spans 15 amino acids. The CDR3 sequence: CASSLVSTSTDTQYF. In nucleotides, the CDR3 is TGTGCCAGCAGCTTGGTCTCAACCAGCACAGATACGCAGTATTTT.

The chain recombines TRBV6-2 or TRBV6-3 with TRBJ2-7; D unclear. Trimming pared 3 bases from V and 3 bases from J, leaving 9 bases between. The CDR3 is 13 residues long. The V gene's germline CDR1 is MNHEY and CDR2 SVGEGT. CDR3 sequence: CASSYQDGYEQYF. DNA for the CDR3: TGTGCCAGCAGTTATCAGGACGGCTACGAGCAGTACTTC.

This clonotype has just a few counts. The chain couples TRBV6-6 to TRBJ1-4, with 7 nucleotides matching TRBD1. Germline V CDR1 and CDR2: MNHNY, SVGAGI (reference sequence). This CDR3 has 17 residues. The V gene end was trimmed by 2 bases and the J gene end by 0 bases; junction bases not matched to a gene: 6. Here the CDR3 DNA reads TGTGCCAGCAGTTACGGACGGGACAGCCCAACTAATGAAAAACTGTTTTTT. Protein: CASSYGRDSPTNEKLFF.

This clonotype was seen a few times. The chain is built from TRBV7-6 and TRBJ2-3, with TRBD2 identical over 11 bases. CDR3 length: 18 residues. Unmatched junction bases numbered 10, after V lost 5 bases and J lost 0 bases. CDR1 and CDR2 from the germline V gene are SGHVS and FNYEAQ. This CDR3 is CASSQIPGTSGSTDTQYF. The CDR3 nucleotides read TGTGCCAGCAGCCAGATCCCCGGGACTAGCGGAAGCACAGATACGCAGTATTTT.

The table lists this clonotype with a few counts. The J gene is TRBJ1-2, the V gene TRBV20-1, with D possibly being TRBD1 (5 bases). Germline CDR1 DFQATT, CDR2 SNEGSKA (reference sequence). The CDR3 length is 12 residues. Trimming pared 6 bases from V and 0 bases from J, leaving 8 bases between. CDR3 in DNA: TGCAGTGCGCCGACAGCTAACTATGGCTACACCTTC. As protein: CSAPTANYGYTF.

The CDR3 spells CSARVGVANEKLFF. CDR3 sequence (DNA): TGCAGTGCTAGAGTAGGGGTAGCTAATGAAAAACTGTTTTTT. The rearrangement links TRBV20-1 to TRBJ1-4; TRBD1 is a possible D gene (5 bases). Germline V gives CDR1 DFQATT, CDR2 SNEGSKA (reference sequence). V dropped 1 base and J dropped 3 bases, with 9 bases sitting between them. CDR3 length: 14 residues.

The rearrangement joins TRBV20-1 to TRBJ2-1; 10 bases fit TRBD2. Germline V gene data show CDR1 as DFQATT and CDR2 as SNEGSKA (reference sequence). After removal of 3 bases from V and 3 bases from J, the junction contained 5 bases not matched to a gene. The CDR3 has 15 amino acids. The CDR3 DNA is TGCAGTGCTAGCCCACTAGCGGGGCTCTACAATGAGCAGTTCTTC. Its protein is CSASPLAGLYNEQFF.